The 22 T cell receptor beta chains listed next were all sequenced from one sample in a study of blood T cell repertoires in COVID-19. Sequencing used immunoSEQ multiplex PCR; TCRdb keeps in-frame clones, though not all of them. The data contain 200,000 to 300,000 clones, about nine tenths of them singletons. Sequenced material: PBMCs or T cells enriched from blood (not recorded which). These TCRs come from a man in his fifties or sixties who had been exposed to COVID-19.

The CDR3 loop is CATSDLRNRGLNTGELFF. In nucleotides, the CDR3 is TGTGCCACCAGTGATTTGCGAAACAGGGGGCTGAACACCGGGGAGCTGTTTTTT. The chain combines TRBV24-1 with TRBJ2-2; 9 positions agree with TRBD1. The CDR3 covers 18 residues. Losses at the gene ends were 0 bases for V and 1 base for J; bases not matched to a gene: 5. Germline assignment: CDR1 KGHDR and CDR2 SFDVKD.

The CDR3 loop is CASSRMGGNQPQHF. The CDR3 coding sequence is TGTGCCAGCAGCAGAATGGGAGGCAATCAGCCCCAGCATTTT. This sequence joins TRBV7-2 and TRBJ1-5; the D is unclear. The germline V and J ends were trimmed by 5 bases and 2 bases, with 10 bases remaining between them. The CDR3 covers 14 residues. Germline V gene data show CDR1 as SGHTA and CDR2 as FQGNSA.

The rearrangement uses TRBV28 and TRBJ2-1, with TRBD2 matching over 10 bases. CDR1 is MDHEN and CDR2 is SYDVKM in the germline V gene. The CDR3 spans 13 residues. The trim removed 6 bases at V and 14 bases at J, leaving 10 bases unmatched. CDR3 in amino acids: CASRASSGRRKFF. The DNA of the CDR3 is TGTGCCAGCAGGGCTTCTAGCGGGAGACGGAAGTTCTTC.

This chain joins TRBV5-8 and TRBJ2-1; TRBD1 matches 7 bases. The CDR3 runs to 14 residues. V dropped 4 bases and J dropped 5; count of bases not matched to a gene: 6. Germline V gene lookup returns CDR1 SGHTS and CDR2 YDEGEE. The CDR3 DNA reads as TGTGCCAGCAGCGTAAACAGGGGCCACAATGAGCAGTTCTTC. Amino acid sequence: CASSVNRGHNEQFF.

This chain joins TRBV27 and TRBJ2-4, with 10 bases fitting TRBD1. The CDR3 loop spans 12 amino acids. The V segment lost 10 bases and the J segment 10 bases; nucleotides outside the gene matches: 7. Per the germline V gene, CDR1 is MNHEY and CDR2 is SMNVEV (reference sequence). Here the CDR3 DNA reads TGTGCCACGAGGGACAGGGGTATTATTCAGTACTTC. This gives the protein CATRDRGIIQYF.

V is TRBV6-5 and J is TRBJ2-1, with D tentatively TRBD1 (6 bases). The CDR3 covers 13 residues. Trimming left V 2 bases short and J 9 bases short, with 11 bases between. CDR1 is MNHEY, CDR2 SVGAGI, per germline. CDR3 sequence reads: CASSYQTGFEQFF. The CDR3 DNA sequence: TGTGCCAGCAGTTACCAAACAGGGTTTGAGCAGTTCTTC.

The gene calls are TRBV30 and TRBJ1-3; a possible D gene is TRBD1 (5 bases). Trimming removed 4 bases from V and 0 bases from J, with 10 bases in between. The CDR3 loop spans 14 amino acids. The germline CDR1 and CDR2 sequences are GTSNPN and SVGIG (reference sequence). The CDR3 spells CAWKNRPSGNTIYF. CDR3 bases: TGTGCCTGGAAAAACAGGCCCTCTGGAAACACCATATATTTT.

CDR3 coding DNA: TGTGCCACCAGGACAGGGGAACAAGAGACCCAGTACTTC. This encodes CATRTGEQETQYF. The chain combines TRBV15 with TRBJ2-5; 8 positions match TRBD1. This CDR3 is 13 amino acids long. Germline V CDR1 and CDR2: LNHNV, YYDKDF (reference sequence). The V and J ends lost 6 bases and 2 bases, in that order; junction bases with no gene match: 2.

The chain's CDR3 is CAISGRGLPDTQYF. The CDR3, as DNA: TGTGCCATCAGTGGCCGTGGACTTCCAGATACGCAGTATTTT. This chain uses TRBV10-3 with TRBJ2-3; D possibly corresponds to TRBD2 (5 bases). Germline V gene sequence: CDR1 ENHRY, CDR2 SYGVKD. There are 14 residues in the CDR3. V lost 4 bases and J lost 4, with 12 bases in between.

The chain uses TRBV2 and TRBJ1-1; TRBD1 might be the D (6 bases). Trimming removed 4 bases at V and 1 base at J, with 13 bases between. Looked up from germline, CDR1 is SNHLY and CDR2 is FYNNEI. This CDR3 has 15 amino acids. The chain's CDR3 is CASSVYRDTNTEAFF. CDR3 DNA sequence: TGTGCCAGCAGTGTGTATAGGGACACGAACACTGAAGCTTTCTTT.

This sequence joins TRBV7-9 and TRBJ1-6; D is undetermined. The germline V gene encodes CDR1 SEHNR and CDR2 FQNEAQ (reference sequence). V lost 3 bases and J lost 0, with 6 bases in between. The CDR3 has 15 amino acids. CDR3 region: CASSLGSSYNSPLHF. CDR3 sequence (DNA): TGTGCCAGCAGCTTGGGCAGCTCCTATAATTCACCCCTCCACTTT.

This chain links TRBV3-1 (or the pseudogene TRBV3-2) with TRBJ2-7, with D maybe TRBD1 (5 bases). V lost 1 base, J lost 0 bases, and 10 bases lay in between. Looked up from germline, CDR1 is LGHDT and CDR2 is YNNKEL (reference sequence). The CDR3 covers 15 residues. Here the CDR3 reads CASSQVSRDSYEQYF. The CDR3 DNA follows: TGTGCCAGCAGCCAAGTAAGCAGGGACTCCTACGAGCAGTACTTC.

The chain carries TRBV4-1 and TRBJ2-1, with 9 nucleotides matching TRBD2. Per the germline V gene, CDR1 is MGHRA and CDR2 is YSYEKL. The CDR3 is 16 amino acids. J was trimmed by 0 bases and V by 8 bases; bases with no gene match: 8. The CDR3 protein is CASYPSGTSSYNEQFF. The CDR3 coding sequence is TGCGCCAGCTACCCTAGCGGGACCAGCTCCTACAATGAGCAGTTCTTC.

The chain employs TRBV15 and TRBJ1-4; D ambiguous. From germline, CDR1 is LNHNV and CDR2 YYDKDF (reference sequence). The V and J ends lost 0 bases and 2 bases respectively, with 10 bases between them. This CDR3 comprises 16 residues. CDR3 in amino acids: CATSRDRLGTNEKLFF. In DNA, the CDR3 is TGTGCCACCAGCAGAGATCGTCTCGGGACTAATGAAAAACTGTTTTTT.

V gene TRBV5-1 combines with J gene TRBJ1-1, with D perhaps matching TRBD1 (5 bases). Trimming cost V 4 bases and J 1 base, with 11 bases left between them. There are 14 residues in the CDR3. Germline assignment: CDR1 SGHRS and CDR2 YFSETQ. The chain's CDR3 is CASSKDIQNTEAFF. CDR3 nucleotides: TGCGCCAGCAGCAAGGACATTCAGAACACTGAAGCTTTCTTT.

CDR3 nucleotides: TGTGCTAGTGGAAACAGGGCCCAAGATACGCAGTATTTT. Translation: CASGNRAQDTQYF. V is TRBV12-5 and J is TRBJ2-3; possibly TRBD1 for D (6 bases). This CDR3 contains 13 residues. The germline CDR1 and CDR2 sequences are LGHNT and FRNRAP. Trimming cost V 6 bases and J 5 bases, with 12 bases left between them.

The CDR3 bases are TGTGCCAGCAGCCGCACAGGGAAAGCTGAAGCTTTCTTT. Translation: CASSRTGKAEAFF. The V and J genes are TRBV11-2 and TRBJ1-1, with D perhaps TRBD1 (6 bases). This CDR3 region has 13 residues. The germline CDR1 and CDR2 sequences are SGHAT and FQNNGV. Trimming cost V 5 bases and J 6 bases, with 13 bases left between them.

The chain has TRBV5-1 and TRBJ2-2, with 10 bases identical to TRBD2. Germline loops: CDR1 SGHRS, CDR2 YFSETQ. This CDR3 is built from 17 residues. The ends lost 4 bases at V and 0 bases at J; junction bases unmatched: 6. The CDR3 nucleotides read TGCGCCAGCAGCCCAGGAAGCGGGGGGGCGAACACCGGGGAGCTGTTTTTT. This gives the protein CASSPGSGGANTGELFF.

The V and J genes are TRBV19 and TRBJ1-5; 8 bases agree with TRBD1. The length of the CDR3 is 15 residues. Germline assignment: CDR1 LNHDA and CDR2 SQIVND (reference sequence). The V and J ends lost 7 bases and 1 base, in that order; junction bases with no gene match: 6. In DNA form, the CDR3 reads TGTGCCAGTACCCGGACAGGGTTCAGCAATCAGCCCCAGCATTTT. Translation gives CASTRTGFSNQPQHF.

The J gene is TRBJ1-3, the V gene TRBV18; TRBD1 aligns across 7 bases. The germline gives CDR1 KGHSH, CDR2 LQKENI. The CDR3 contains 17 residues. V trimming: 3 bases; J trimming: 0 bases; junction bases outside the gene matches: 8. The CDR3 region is CASSPLGQTSSGNTIYF. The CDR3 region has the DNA TGTGCCAGCTCACCCTTGGGACAGACGAGCTCTGGAAACACCATATATTTT. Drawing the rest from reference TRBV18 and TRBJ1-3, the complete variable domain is NAGVMQNPRHLVRRRGQEARLRCSPMKGHSHVYWYRQLPEEGLKFMVYLQKENIIDESGMPKERFSAEFPKEGPSILRIQQVVRGDSAAYFCASSPLGQTSSGNTIYFGEGSWLTVV.

The CDR3, as DNA: TGCGCCAGCAGCTTGGGACAGTTGGGAGAGACCCAGTACTTC. Its protein is CASSLGQLGETQYF. The chain is built from TRBV5-1 and TRBJ2-5; TRBD1 is a possible D gene (5 bases). The CDR3 consists of 14 residues. Germline V CDR1 and CDR2: SGHRS, YFSETQ. The germline V and J ends were trimmed by 0 bases and 4 bases, with 10 bases remaining between them.

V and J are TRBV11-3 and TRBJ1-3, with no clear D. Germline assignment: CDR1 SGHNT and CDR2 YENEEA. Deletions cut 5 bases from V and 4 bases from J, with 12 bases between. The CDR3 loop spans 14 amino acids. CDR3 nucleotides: TGTGCCAGCAGCCGGTGGGGAGCCGGAAACACCATATATTTT. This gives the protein CASSRWGAGNTIYF.